What follows is one T cell receptor beta chain and its context. No antigen is known for it. The CDR3 length is 15 residues. Germline-derived CDR1 and CDR2 are SGDLS and YYNGEE. The V end was cut by 0 bases, the J end by 0 bases, with 9 bases between. Here immunoSEQ multiplex PCR was the method, and the copy in TCRdb shows in-frame clones only, minus some. The table lists some 120,000 clones, about 90% of them singletons, with around 8% in the top ten. This sample was included in a study of T cell responses to AZD1222 COVID-19 vaccine. Study-level points and caveats: Vaccine-associated CD4 TCRs ranged over spike, dominating at 160-218 and 743-854. Clonal diversity may have been underestimated, and the donors were mostly white British, with more females than males. Just 5 or 6 AZD1222 recipients tested seropositive at baseline.

Sequenced here: peripheral blood, sampled on day 0 of AZD1222 vaccination. The chain couples TRBV9 to TRBJ1-1; weak D call: TRBD1 (5 bases). The clonotype was recovered from an adult in good health. The CDR3 DNA is TGTGCCAGCAGCGTAGGGGGACTCCTGAACACTGAAGCTTTCTTT. As protein: CASSVGGLLNTEAFF.